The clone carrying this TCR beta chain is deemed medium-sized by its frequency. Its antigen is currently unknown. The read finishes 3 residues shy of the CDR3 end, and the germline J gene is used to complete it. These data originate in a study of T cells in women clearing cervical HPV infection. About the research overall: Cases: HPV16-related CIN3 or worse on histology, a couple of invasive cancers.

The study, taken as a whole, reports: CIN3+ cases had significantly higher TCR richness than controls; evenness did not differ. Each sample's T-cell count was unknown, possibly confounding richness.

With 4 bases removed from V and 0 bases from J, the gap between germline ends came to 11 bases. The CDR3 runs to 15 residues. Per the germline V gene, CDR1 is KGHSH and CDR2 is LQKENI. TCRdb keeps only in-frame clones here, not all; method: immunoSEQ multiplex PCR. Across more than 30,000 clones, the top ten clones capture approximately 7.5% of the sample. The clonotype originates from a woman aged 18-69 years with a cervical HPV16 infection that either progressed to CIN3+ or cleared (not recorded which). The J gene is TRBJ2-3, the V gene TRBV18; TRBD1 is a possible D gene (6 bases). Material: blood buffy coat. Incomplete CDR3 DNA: TGTGCCAGCTCACAAGACAGGCCTAGCACAGATACG. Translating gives CASSQDRPSTDT. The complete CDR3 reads CASSQDRPSTDTQYF.